This T cell receptor beta chain emerged from a study of blood T cell repertoires in COVID-19. Background on the study: Whether acute or convalescent, the COVID-19 samples came from the United States, Italy and Spain. The analysed material was cDNA or gDNA that came from T cells, B-cell-depleted T cells, or PBMCs.

In the original workflow: Amplified reference gene primers provided the basis for estimating nucleated cell counts. Repertoires were generated with immunoSEQ multiplex PCR, while TCRdb's copy carries only in-frame clones and drops some. V, J and clone size derive from that table, while D and trimming were established from the DNA sequence. Among about 240,000 clones listed, around 89% were seen once. V dropped 3 bases and J dropped 2; count of bases not matched to a gene: 5. This CDR3 is built from 17 residues. Germline V gives CDR1 MNHEY, CDR2 SMNVEV (reference sequence). The V and J genes are TRBV27 and TRBJ2-2; 11 bases map to TRBD2. Sample: peripheral blood. The TCR was taken from a woman aged 40 to 50 who had recovered from COVID-19. The CDR3 sequence is CASSFPLAGGNTGELFF. The CDR3 DNA reads as TGTGCCAGCAGTTTCCCCCTAGCGGGAGGCAACACCGGGGAGCTGTTTTTT.